These 16 T cell receptor beta chains came from one sample sequenced in a study of beta chain features in type 1 diabetes. Study-level points and caveats: Shorter TCRB CDR3s, moderately but significantly so, were found in Type 1 diabetes patients in all four CD4+ subsets.

These receptors are not linked to any known antigen. Expressed TCRB transcripts were sequenced because the entire RNA isolate underwent reverse transcription. The data were produced by immunoSEQ multiplex PCR, yet TCRdb's version contains in-frame clones alone and is incomplete. The data hold roughly 150,000 clones, with roughly 9% observed a single time. Material: central memory CD4+ T cells from blood. The receptors originated from a woman in her 30s with type 1 diabetes.

The V and J genes are TRBV7-9 and TRBJ1-4, with D tentatively TRBD1 (5 bases). Deletions cut 5 bases from V and 4 bases from J, with 14 bases between. Germline V gene sequence: CDR1 SEHNR, CDR2 FQNEAQ (reference sequence). The CDR3 contains 15 residues. The CDR3 sequence: CASSIPQGLNEKLFF. The CDR3 bases are TGTGCCAGCAGCATACCGCAGGGCCTTAATGAAAAACTGTTTTTT.

The chain combines TRBV4-1 with TRBJ2-1, with D possibly matching TRBD2 (5 bases). Germline CDR1 is MGHRA and CDR2 is YSYEKL. CDR3 length equals 14 residues. V was trimmed by 1 base and J by 2 bases, leaving 6 bases between them. CDR3: CASSQGGAYNEQFF. The CDR3 bases are TGCGCCAGCAGCCAAGGGGGAGCCTACAATGAGCAGTTCTTC.

This clone was seen a few times. J is TRBJ2-5 and V is TRBV5-1, with D perhaps TRBD2 (5 bases). The CDR3 extends over 14 amino acids. With 0 bases removed from V and 5 bases from J, the gap between germline ends came to 11 bases. Germline V lookup: CDR1 SGHRS, CDR2 YFSETQ. CDR3 bases: TGCGCCAGCAGCTTGGCCGGGGAAGGGGAGACCCAGTACTTC. Its translation is CASSLAGEGETQYF.

A few counts support this clone. CDR3: CASGPGQYYGYTF. As DNA, the CDR3 is TGTGCCAGCGGGCCGGGACAGTACTATGGCTACACCTTC. V and J are TRBV7-2 and TRBJ1-2; 7 bases are a match to TRBD1. This CDR3 spans 13 amino acids. Germline V gives CDR1 SGHTA, CDR2 FQGNSA. After removal of 8 bases from V and 3 bases from J, the junction contained 6 bases not matched to a gene.

This clone came up a few times. The chain is built from TRBV4-2 and TRBJ2-6; 10 positions match TRBD1. Germline V gene sequence: CDR1 LGHNA, CDR2 YNFKEQ. The CDR3 covers 17 residues. Germline trimming cut 4 bases from V and 0 bases from J; bases unmatched to any gene: 3. CDR3: CASSLGTGDSGANVLTF. Written as DNA, the CDR3 is TGTGCCAGCAGCCTCGGGACAGGGGACTCTGGGGCCAACGTCCTGACTTTC.

This clone has a handful of counts. This rearrangement joins TRBV15 to TRBJ2-3; tentative D call: TRBD1 (5 bases). From germline, CDR1 is LNHNV and CDR2 YYDKDF (reference sequence). With 0 bases removed from V and 4 bases from J, the gap between germline ends came to 11 bases. The CDR3 length is 15 residues. This CDR3 reads CATSRDPQGPDTQYF. Written as DNA, the CDR3 is TGTGCCACCAGCAGAGATCCCCAGGGCCCAGATACGCAGTATTTT.

This clone was detected a few times. The chain is built from TRBV6-6 and TRBJ2-3; possibly TRBD1 for D (5 bases). Germline CDR1 reads MNHNY; CDR2 reads SVGAGI (reference sequence). The CDR3 spans 14 residues. V gave up 5 bases and J gave up 2 bases, with 11 bases separating them. CDR3 sequence reads: CASSPATATDTQYF. The CDR3 DNA follows: TGTGCCAGCAGTCCAGCGACAGCCACAGATACGCAGTATTTT.

The chain links TRBV4-1 to TRBJ2-7; D gene unclear. Germline lookup yields CDR1 MGHRA and CDR2 YSYEKL. CDR3 length: 16 amino acids. V was shortened by 0 bases and J by 0 bases, with 12 bases between the two germline ends. As DNA, the CDR3 is TGCGCCAGCAGCCAAGAAGAAAGCGTAGTCTCCTACGAGCAGTACTTC. It translates to CASSQEESVVSYEQYF.

This clone turned up a few times. This chain uses TRBV7-2 with TRBJ2-7; 9 positions agree with TRBD2. Germline V gene lookup returns CDR1 SGHTA and CDR2 FQGNSA. This CDR3 is 14 amino acids long. V lost 1 base and J lost 5; bases outside the gene matches: 3. In nucleotides, the CDR3 is TGTGCCAGCAGCTTAGTTAGCGGGAGCCACGAGCAGTACTTC. This encodes CASSLVSGSHEQYF.

This clone was counted a few times. The chain has TRBV5-6 and TRBJ2-7; 7 positions match TRBD1. CDR3 size: 13 residues. J lost 5 bases, V lost 0 bases, and 2 bases had no gene match. From germline, CDR1 is SGHDT and CDR2 YYEEEE. DNA of the CDR3: TGTGCCAGCAGCTTGGGACAGGGAGACGAGCAGTACTTC. This sequence encodes CASSLGQGDEQYF.

This clone was seen a handful of times. The gene calls are TRBV30 and TRBJ2-7; TRBD2 matches at 9 bases. CDR1 is GTSNPN and CDR2 is SVGIG in the germline V gene (reference sequence). This CDR3 is 15 amino acids long. V trimming: 3 bases; J trimming: 4 bases; junction bases outside the gene matches: 10. CDR3 protein: CAWRVGLAGLYEQYF. CDR3 sequence (DNA): TGTGCCTGGAGAGTCGGTCTAGCGGGATTATACGAGCAGTACTTC.

This clone was seen a few times. J is TRBJ2-1 and V is TRBV27, with D possibly TRBD1 on 5 matching bases. CDR3 size: 15 residues. V was cut by 5 bases and J by 4 bases, with 15 bases left in between. Looked up from germline, CDR1 is MNHEY and CDR2 is SMNVEV (reference sequence). CDR3 coding DNA: TGTGCCAGCAGTCCGAAAATGACAGCTTACAATGAGCAGTTCTTC. This translates into CASSPKMTAYNEQFF.

This clone was picked up a small number of times. The rearrangement links TRBV11-1 to TRBJ2-7; 10 positions match TRBD2. The CDR3 spans 17 residues. Unmatched junction bases numbered 12, after V lost 4 bases and J lost 3 bases. Germline assignment: CDR1 SGHAT and CDR2 FQDESV (reference sequence). DNA for the CDR3: TGTGCCAGCAGCTCCCCCGTGGGGACTAGCGATTACTACGAGCAGTACTTC. Protein product: CASSSPVGTSDYYEQYF.

This clone occurred a few times. The chain combines TRBV28 with TRBJ1-3, with 8 bases fitting TRBD1. CDR3 size: 16 residues. Germline trimming cut 6 bases from V and 0 bases from J; bases unmatched to any gene: 7. Germline V lookup: CDR1 MDHEN, CDR2 SYDVKM. This CDR3 is CASRPQGASSGNTIYF. The CDR3 bases are TGTGCCAGCAGGCCTCAGGGGGCGTCCTCTGGAAACACCATATATTTT. Using reference TRBV28 and TRBJ1-3 for the parts outside the CDR3, the full variable domain is DVKVTQSSRYLVKRTGEKVFLECVQDMDHENMFWYRQDPGLGLRLIYFSYDVKMKEKGDIPEGYSVSREKKERFSLILESASTNQTSMYLCASRPQGASSGNTIYFGEGSWLTVV.

This clone has just a few counts. V is TRBV28 and J is TRBJ1-3; 9 nucleotides match TRBD1. The CDR3 is 15 residues long. The V segment lost 6 bases and the J segment 3 bases; nucleotides outside the gene matches: 6. Germline CDR1 reads MDHEN; CDR2 reads SYDVKM. CDR3 in amino acids: CASRPGQGFGNTIYF. For the CDR3, the DNA is TGTGCCAGCAGACCGGGACAGGGCTTTGGAAACACCATATATTTT.

The chain joins TRBV12-5 to TRBJ2-1; 11 bases agree with TRBD2. The J segment lost 7 bases and the V segment lost 3 bases, leaving 5 bases of the junction unmatched. The germline V gene has CDR1 LGHNT and CDR2 FRNRAP. CDR3 size: 15 residues. CDR3 in amino acids: CASGFGASGRNEQFF. DNA of the CDR3: TGTGCTAGTGGTTTCGGGGCTAGCGGGAGGAATGAGCAGTTCTTC.